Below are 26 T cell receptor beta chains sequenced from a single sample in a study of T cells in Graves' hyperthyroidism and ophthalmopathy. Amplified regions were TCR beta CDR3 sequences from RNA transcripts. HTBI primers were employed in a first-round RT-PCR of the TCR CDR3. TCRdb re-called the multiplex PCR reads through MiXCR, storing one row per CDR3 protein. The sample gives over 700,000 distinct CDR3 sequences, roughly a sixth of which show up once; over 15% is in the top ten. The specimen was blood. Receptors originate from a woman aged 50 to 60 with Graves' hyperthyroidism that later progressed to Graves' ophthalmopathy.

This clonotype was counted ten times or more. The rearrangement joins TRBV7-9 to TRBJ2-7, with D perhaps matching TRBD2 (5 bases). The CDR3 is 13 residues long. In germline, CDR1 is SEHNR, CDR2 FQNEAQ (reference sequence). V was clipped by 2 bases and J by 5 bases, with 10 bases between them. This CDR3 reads CASSLPPSHEQYF. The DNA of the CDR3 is TGTGCCAGCAGCTTACCGCCTAGCCACGAGCAGTACTTC.

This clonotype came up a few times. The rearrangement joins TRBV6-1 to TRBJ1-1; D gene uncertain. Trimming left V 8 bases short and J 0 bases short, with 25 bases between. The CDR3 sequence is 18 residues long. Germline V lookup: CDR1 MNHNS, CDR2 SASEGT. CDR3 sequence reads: CASGGIRERVRMNTEAFF. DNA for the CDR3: TGTGCCAGCGGAGGAATTCGGGAACGGGTTAGGATGAACACTGAAGCTTTCTTT.

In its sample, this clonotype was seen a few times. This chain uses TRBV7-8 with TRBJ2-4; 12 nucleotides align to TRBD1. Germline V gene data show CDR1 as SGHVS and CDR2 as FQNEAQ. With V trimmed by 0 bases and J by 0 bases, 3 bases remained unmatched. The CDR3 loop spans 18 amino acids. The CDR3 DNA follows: TGTGCCAGCAGCTTAGCCGGGACAGGGGGCGCAGCCAAAAACATTCAGTACTTC. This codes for CASSLAGTGGAAKNIQYF.

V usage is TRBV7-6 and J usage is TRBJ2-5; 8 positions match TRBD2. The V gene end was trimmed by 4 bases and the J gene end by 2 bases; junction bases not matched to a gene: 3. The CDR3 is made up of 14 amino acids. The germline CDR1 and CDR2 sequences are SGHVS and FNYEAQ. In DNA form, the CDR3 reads TGTGCCAGCAGCTACTTAGCGGGACAAGAGACCCAGTACTTC. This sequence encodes CASSYLAGQETQYF.

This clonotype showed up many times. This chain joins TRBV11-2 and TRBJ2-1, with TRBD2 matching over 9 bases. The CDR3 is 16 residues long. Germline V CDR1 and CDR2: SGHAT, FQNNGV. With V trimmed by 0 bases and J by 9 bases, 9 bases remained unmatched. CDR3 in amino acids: CASSLDLVAGESEQFF. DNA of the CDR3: TGTGCCAGCAGCTTAGATTTGGTAGCGGGGGAGTCTGAGCAGTTCTTC.

The CDR3 is CASSPGFSGGPASTDTQYF. In DNA, the CDR3 is TGTGCCAGCAGTCCCGGTTTTAGCGGGGGCCCAGCCTCCACAGATACGCAGTATTTT. The chain joins TRBV6-1 to TRBJ2-3; 9 bases line up with TRBD2. Germline values: CDR1 MNHNS, CDR2 SASEGT. After removal of 5 bases from V and 2 bases from J, the junction contained 17 bases not matched to a gene. The CDR3 is made up of 19 amino acids.

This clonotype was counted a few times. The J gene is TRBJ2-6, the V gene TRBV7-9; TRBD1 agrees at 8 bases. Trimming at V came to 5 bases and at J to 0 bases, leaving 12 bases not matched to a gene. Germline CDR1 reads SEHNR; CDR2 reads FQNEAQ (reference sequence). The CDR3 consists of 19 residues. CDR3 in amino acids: CASSPPGQGPPSGANVLTF. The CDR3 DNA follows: TGTGCCAGCAGCCCCCCCGGACAGGGCCCACCCTCTGGGGCCAACGTCCTGACTTTC.

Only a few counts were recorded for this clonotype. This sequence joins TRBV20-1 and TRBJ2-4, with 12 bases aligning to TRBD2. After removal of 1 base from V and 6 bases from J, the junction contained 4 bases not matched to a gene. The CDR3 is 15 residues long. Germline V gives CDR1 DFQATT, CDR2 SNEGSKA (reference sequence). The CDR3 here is CSARGELAGGNIQYF. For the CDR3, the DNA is TGCAGTGCTAGAGGAGAACTAGCGGGGGGAAACATTCAGTACTTC.

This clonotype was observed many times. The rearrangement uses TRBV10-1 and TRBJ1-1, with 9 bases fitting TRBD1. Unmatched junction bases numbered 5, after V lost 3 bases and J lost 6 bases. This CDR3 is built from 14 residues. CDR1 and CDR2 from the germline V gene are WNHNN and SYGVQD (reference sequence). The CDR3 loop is CASSDLQGAAEAFF. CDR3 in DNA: TGCGCCAGCAGTGACTTACAGGGGGCCGCTGAAGCTTTCTTT.

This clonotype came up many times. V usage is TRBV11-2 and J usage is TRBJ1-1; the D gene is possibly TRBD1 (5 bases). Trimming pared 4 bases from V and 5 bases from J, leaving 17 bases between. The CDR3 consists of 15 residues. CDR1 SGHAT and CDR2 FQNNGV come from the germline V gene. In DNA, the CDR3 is TGTGCCAGCAGCTCGACCCGGACTGGGGGAACTGAAGCTTTCTTT. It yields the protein CASSSTRTGGTEAFF.

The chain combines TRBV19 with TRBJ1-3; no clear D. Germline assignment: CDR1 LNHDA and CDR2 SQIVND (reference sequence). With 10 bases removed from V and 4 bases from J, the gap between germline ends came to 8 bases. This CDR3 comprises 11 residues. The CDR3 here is CAITVGNTIYF. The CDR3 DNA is TGTGCCATCACTGTCGGAAACACCATATATTTT.

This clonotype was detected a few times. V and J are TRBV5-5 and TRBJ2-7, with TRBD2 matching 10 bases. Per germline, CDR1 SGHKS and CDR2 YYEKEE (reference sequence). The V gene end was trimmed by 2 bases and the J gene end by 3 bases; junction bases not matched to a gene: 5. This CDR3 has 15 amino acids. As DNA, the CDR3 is TGTGCCAGCAGCTTAAGCGGGGGGGACCTCTACGAGCAGTACTTC. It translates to CASSLSGGDLYEQYF.

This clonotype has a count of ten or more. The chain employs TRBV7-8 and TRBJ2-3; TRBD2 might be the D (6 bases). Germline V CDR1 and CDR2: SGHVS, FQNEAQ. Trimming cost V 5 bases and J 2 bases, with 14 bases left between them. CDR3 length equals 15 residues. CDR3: CASSLPGLHTDTQYF. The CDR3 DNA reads TGTGCCAGCAGCCTGCCGGGACTTCACACAGATACGCAGTATTTT.

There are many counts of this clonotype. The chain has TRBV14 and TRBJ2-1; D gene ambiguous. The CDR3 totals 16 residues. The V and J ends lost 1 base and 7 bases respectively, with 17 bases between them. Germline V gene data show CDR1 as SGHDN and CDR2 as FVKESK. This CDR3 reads CASSQGWVPLLNEQFF. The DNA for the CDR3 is TGTGCCAGCAGCCAAGGTTGGGTCCCCTTGCTTAATGAGCAGTTCTTC.

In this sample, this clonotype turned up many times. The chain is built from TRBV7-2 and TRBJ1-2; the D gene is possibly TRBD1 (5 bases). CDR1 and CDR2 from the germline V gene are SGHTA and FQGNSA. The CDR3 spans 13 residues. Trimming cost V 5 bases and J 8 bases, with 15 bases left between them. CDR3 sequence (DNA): TGTGCCAGCAGCCTCTCGCGGGGACTGGGCTACACCTTC. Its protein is CASSLSRGLGYTF.

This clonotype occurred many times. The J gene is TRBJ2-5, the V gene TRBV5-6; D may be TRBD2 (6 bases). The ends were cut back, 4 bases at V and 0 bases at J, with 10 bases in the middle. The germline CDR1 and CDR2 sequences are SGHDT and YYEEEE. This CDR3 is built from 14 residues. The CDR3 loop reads CASSGRGYQETQYF. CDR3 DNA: TGTGCCAGCAGCGGCCGGGGGTACCAAGAGACCCAGTACTTC.

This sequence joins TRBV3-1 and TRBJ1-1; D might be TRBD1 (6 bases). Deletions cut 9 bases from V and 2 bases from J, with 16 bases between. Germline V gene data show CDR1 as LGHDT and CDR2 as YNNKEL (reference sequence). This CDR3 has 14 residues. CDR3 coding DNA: TGTGCCAGTAGCACCCCGGACAGAAACACTGAAGCTTTCTTT. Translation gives CASSTPDRNTEAFF. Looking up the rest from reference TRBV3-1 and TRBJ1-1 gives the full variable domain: DTAVSQTPKYLVTQMGNDKSIKCEQNLGHDTMYWYKQDSKKFLKIMFSYNNKELIINETVPNRFSPKSPDKAHLNLHINSLELGDSAVYFCASSTPDRNTEAFFGQGTRLTVV.

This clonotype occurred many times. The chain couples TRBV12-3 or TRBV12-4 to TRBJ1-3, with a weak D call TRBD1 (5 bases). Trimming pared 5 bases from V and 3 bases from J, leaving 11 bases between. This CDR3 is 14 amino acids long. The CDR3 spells CASSPGSDGNTIYF. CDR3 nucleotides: TGTGCCAGCAGTCCAGGGTCGGATGGAAACACCATATATTTT.

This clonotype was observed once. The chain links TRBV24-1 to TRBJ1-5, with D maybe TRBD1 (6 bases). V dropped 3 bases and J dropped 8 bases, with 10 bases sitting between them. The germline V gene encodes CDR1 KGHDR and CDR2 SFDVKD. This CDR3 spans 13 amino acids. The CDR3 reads CATSDRGGEPQHF. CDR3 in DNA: TGTGCCACCAGTGATCGGGGGGGCGAGCCCCAGCATTTT.

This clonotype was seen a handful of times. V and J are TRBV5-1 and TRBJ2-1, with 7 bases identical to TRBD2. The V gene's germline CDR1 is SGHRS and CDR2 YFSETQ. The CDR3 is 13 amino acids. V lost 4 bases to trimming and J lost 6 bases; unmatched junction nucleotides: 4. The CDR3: CASSLSSGNEQFF. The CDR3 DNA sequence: TGCGCCAGCAGCCTCTCTAGCGGCAATGAGCAGTTCTTC.

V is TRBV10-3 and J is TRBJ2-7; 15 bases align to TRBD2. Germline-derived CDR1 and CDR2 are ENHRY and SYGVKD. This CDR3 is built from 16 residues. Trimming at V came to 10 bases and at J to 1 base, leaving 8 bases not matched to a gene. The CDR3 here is CATGTSGGPLSYEQYF. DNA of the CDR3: TGTGCCACGGGGACTAGCGGGGGGCCGCTATCCTACGAGCAGTACTTC.

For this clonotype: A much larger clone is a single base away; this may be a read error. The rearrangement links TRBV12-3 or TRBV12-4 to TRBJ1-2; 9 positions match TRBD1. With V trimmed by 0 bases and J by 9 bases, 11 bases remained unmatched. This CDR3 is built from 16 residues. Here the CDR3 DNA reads TGTGCCAGCAGTTTAGCCTGGGACAGGGTGGATTCTAGCTACACCTTC. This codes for CASSLAWDRVDSSYTF.

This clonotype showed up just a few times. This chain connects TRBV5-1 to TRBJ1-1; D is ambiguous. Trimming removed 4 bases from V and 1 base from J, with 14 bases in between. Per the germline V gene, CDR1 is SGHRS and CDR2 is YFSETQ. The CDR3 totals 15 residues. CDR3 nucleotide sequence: TGCGCCAGCAGCCTCGGGCCAACAACGAACACTGAAGCTTTCTTT. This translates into CASSLGPTTNTEAFF.

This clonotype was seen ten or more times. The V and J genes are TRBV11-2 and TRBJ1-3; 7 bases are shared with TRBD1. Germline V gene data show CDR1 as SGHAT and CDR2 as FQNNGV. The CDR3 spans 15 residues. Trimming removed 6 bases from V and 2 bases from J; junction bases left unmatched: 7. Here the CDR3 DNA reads TGTGCCAGCAGTCTTGACAGGGTACCTGGAAACACCATATATTTT. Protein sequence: CASSLDRVPGNTIYF.

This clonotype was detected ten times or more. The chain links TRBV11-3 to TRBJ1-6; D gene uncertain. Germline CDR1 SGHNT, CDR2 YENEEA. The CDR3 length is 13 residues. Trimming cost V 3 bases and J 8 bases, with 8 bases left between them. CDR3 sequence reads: CASSLFPDSPLHF. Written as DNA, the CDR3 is TGTGCCAGCAGCTTGTTCCCGGATTCACCCCTCCACTTT.

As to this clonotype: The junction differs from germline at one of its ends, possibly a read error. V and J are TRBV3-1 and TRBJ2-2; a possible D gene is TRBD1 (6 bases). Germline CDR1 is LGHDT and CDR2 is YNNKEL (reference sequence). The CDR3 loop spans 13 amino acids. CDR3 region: CASSQSLRRQVLF. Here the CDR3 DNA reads TGTGCCAGCAGCCAATCCCTAAGGAGACAGGTCCTTTTT.